These T cell receptor beta chains were read from a single sample in a study of T cell responses to AZD1222 COVID-19 vaccine. This table comes from immunoSEQ multiplex PCR, and its TCRdb copy is limited to in-frame clones, with some not included. The top ten clones hold approximately 1.3% of a sample with more than 75,000 clones, around 82% of them seen once. Material: peripheral blood, obtained 28 days after the second AZD1222 dose. The receptors here all came from an adult who received the AZD1222 COVID-19 vaccine. CDR3s include the opening cysteine and the closing phenylalanine or tryptophan. The order of the fields is CDR3 DNA, CDR3 protein, D gene, clone size, V gene, J gene. D genes are given only for firm matches. Some rows mark clone size as missing; the rest say once, few, many or name a class of expanded clone.

DNA: TGTGCCACCCGACTAGTTTCCCCCGATACGCAGTATTTT; CDR3: CATRLVSPDTQYF; D: -; size: -; V: TRBV24-1; J: TRBJ2-3
DNA: TGTGCCAGCAGCAACAGGGATGGGGGTGAGCAGTTCTTC; CDR3: CASSNRDGGEQFF; D: -; size: once; V: TRBV7-8; J: TRBJ2-1
DNA: TGTGCCACCAGTGACCCGAGGGGTAAGGAGTTCTTC; CDR3: CATSDPRGKEFF; D: -; size: -; V: TRBV24-1; J: TRBJ2-1
DNA: TGTGCCAGCAGCCTAGCGGGGGACTACAATGAGCAGTTCTTC; CDR3: CASSLAGDYNEQFF; D: TRBD2; size: -; V: TRBV14; J: TRBJ2-1
DNA: TGTGCCAGCAGCTTAGGGCAGGGGGTGAGGAGGGTTGAAGCTTTCTTT; CDR3: CASSLGQGVRRVEAFF; D: TRBD1; size: -; V: TRBV7-9; J: TRBJ1-1
DNA: TGTGCCATCAGTGCACCCAATCAGCCCCAGCATTTT; CDR3: CAISAPNQPQHF; D: -; size: few; V: TRBV10-3; J: TRBJ1-5
DNA: TGTGCCAGCAGTACCGGGACAGGGAATCAGCCCCAGCATTTT; CDR3: CASSTGTGNQPQHF; D: TRBD1; size: -; V: TRBV6-2/TRBV6-3; J: TRBJ1-5
DNA: TGTGCCAGCAGTGAATTAATCGGTGGCAGGGCTCTGTTT; CDR3: CASSELIGGRALF; D: -; size: once; V: TRBV2; J: TRBJ1-6
DNA: TGTGCCAGCAGAACCGGGACAGGGCTTGAAAAACTGTTTTTT; CDR3: CASRTGTGLEKLFF; D: TRBD1; size: -; V: TRBV19; J: TRBJ1-4
DNA: TGCGCCAGCACTGAGGAGTGGGGCACCGGGGAGCTGTTTTTT; CDR3: CASTEEWGTGELFF; D: -; size: -; V: TRBV4-1; J: TRBJ2-2
DNA: TGTGCCAGCAGCTCCTCAGGGACGGGTAACACCGGGGAGCTGTTTTTT; CDR3: CASSSSGTGNTGELFF; D: -; size: -; V: TRBV7-9; J: TRBJ2-2